This T cell receptor beta chain was captured by sequencing in a study of preoperative IRX-2 immunotherapy in early breast cancer. The treatment denotes: preoperative locoregional IRX-2 cytokine immunotherapy. Preoperative locoregional IRX-2 cytokine immunotherapy was tested in the phase Ib source study. V was clipped by 4 bases and J by 7 bases; unmatched bases: 6. CDR1 and CDR2 from the germline V gene are MDHEN and SYDVKM. This CDR3 has 15 residues. Assay used: immunoSEQ multiplex PCR; TCRdb lists only in-frame clones, some missing. The top ten hold 6% to 7.5% of the sample, which has approximately 26,000 clones, about 68% seen once.

The source was lymph node tissue, collected after IRX-2 immunotherapy. V usage is TRBV28 and J usage is TRBJ1-4, with TRBD1 matching 10 bases. The TCR originated in a human donor with breast cancer. The CDR3 here is CASSYLTGGSEKLFF. CDR3 DNA: TGTGCCAGCAGTTACCTGACAGGGGGCTCTGAAAAACTGTTTTTT.